Listed here are 13 T cell receptor beta chains from one sample, sequenced in a study of molecular identifiers for immune sequencing clone quantification. From the PCR reads, TCRdb called clonotypes with MiXCR, one entry per CDR3 protein. Of approximately 320,000 distinct CDR3 sequences in the sample, roughly 24% were seen once. Sequencing input: naive CD8+ T cells from blood, with Jurkat cell RNA spiked in. As for subset: FACS-sorted CD8+CD4-CCR7+CD45RA+ naive T cells. The receptors were gathered from a human donor in good health. Some libraries in this study had Jurkat cell RNA spiked in.

The J gene is TRBJ2-4, the V gene TRBV19; no reliable D call. CDR3 length equals 16 residues. The ends were cut back, 2 bases at V and 0 bases at J, with 11 bases in the middle. Looked up from germline, CDR1 is LNHDA and CDR2 is SQIVND (reference sequence). CDR3: CASSISALLAKNIQYF. CDR3 DNA: TGTGCCAGTAGTATATCGGCACTTTTAGCCAAAAACATTCAGTACTTC.

For this clonotype: It may be a read error: a sequence one base away is much more abundant. This chain joins TRBV5-1 and TRBJ1-1, with TRBD1 matching over 7 bases. The germline V gene encodes CDR1 SGHRS and CDR2 YFSETQ. The ends lost 3 bases at V and 3 bases at J; junction bases unmatched: 5. This CDR3 region has 14 residues. CDR3 residues: CASSSGTVDTEAFF. In DNA, the CDR3 is TGCGCCAGCAGCTCCGGGACAGTGGACACTGAAGCTTTCTTT.

Of note for this clonotype: The CDR3 does not close with the conserved phenylalanine or tryptophan, likely indicating a read error. The chain uses TRBV11-2 and TRBJ2-5; D gene uncertain. The CDR3 extends over 14 amino acids. Trimming shortened V by 0 bases and J by 2 bases, and 7 bases separated the two germline ends. Germline loops: CDR1 SGHAT, CDR2 FQNNGV. The CDR3 nucleotides are TGTGCCAGCAGCTTAGAGGTGGGGCAAGAGACCCAGTACCTC. It encodes CASSLEVGQETQYL.

Notes on this clonotype: An end of the junction does not agree with germline; a read error may underlie this. The chain is built from TRBV12-3 or TRBV12-4 and TRBJ1-5; perhaps TRBD1 as D (6 bases). The CDR3 is made up of 14 amino acids. The CDR3 DNA reads TGTGCCAGCAGTTTCACGGGGGCGCCTCAGCCCCAGCCTTTT. This gives the protein CASSFTGAPQPQPF.

The CDR3 reads CASSSDPSGSTDTQYF. The CDR3 nucleotides read TGTGCCAGCAGCTCGGATCCTAGCGGGAGTACAGATACGCAGTATTTT. V and J are TRBV5-4 and TRBJ2-3, with 10 bases matching TRBD2. V lost 3 bases, J lost 3 bases, and 7 bases stayed unmatched. The CDR3 sequence is 16 residues long. Per the germline V gene, CDR1 is SGHNT and CDR2 is YYREEE (reference sequence).

This clonotype was counted at least ten times. The V and J genes are TRBV29-1 and TRBJ2-7, with D possibly TRBD2 on 5 matching bases. The CDR3 has 11 amino acids. Trimming shortened V by 4 bases and J by 1 base, and 5 bases separated the two germline ends. In germline, CDR1 is SQVTM, CDR2 ANQGSEA. As DNA, the CDR3 is TGCAGCGTTGGAGGGTCCTACGAGCAGTACTTC. Translation gives CSVGGSYEQYF.

For this clonotype: The junction departs from germline at one end; a sequencing error may be responsible. The chain has TRBV7-9 and TRBJ1-1; D gene uncertain. The germline CDR1 and CDR2 sequences are SEHNR and FQNEAQ (reference sequence). The CDR3 has 15 residues. The CDR3 protein is CASSHLGGVDHEALF. As DNA, the CDR3 is TGTGCCAGCAGCCATCTCGGTGGCGTGGACCATGAAGCTTTATTT.

This clonotype has a count of ten or more. This rearrangement joins TRBV27 to TRBJ2-7, with D uncertain. CDR1 and CDR2 from the germline V gene are MNHEY and SMNVEV (reference sequence). This CDR3 spans 12 amino acids. V was trimmed by 5 bases and J by 2 bases, leaving 7 bases between them. The CDR3 DNA reads TGTGCCAGCAGTCCCAACACCTACGAGCAGTACTTC. It specifies CASSPNTYEQYF.

Concerning this clonotype: A read error is possible here, since a much larger clone lies one base away. The J gene is TRBJ2-7, the V gene TRBV29-1, with D perhaps matching TRBD1 or TRBD2 (5 bases each). CDR3 length: 15 amino acids. CDR1 and CDR2 from the germline V gene are SQVTM and ANQGSEA. V shed 8 bases and J shed 7 bases, with 27 bases lying between them. The CDR3 region is CSIVGENTSSGEQYF. Here the CDR3 DNA reads TGCAGCATTGTAGGGGAAAACACCTCGTCGGGGGAGCAGTACTTC.

Points on this clonotype: The conserved final phenylalanine or tryptophan is absent from the CDR3, which likely points to a read error. The chain combines TRBV4-3 with TRBJ1-1; D gene ambiguous. V lost 1 base and J lost 5, with 8 bases in between. This CDR3 is 13 amino acids long. CDR1 is LGHNA and CDR2 is YSLEER in the germline V gene. The CDR3 reads CASSQVVSTEAFV. In DNA form, the CDR3 reads TGCGCCAGCAGCCAAGTAGTATCAACTGAAGCTTTCGTT.

Details on this clonotype: A read error may explain this, as a much larger clone is one base away. The genes are TRBV5-1 and TRBJ2-3; D is possibly TRBD1 (6 bases). The V gene's germline CDR1 is SGHRS and CDR2 YFSETQ. With 4 bases removed from V and 5 bases from J, the gap between germline ends came to 11 bases. The CDR3 is made up of 13 amino acids. The DNA of the CDR3 is TGCGCCAGCAGCGAGGGGGACGTAGATACGCAGTATTTT. It codes for CASSEGDVDTQYF.

The chain has TRBV19 and TRBJ1-5; a possible D gene is TRBD1 (6 bases). The CDR3 has 16 residues. V lost 2 bases to trimming and J lost 6 bases, with 17 bases between them. Germline V CDR1 and CDR2: LNHDA, SQIVND (reference sequence). CDR3 sequence: CASSIWRAQGAQPQHF. The CDR3 DNA sequence: TGTGCCAGTAGTATATGGCGGGCACAGGGTGCTCAGCCCCAGCATTTT. The variable domain in full, with the rest retrieved from reference TRBV19 and TRBJ1-5, is DGGITQSPKYLFRKEGQNVTLSCEQNLNHDAMYWYRQDPGQGLRLIYYSQIVNDFQKGDIAEGYSVSREKKESFPLTVTSAQKNPTAFYLCASSIWRAQGAQPQHFGDGTRLSIL.

In nucleotides, the CDR3 is TGTGCCAGCAGCATGGCCCCAGGGCCTGAAGCTTTCTTT. It codes for CASSMAPGPEAFF. This rearrangement joins TRBV5-3 to TRBJ1-1, with a weak D call TRBD1 (5 bases). TRBV5-3 is filed as an ORF, its function uncertain. The CDR3 totals 13 residues. Trimming stripped 8 bases from V and 6 bases from J, with 17 bases between.